Shown below are 8 T cell receptor beta chains from a single sample sequenced in a study of CD8+ T cells in alopecia areata. Extraction and reverse transcription of RNA yielded cDNA as the sequencing template. Only in-frame clones appear in the TCRdb table, and some are missing; sequencing was by immunoSEQ multiplex PCR. The data contain hundreds of thousands of clones, roughly 69% of them singletons. This material consisted of CD4+ T cells sorted from blood, taken at week 0. These receptors all come from a human donor with alopecia areata.

This clone was seen a handful of times. The chain is built from TRBV30 and TRBJ1-1; D is unresolved. V was shortened by 6 bases and J by 6 bases, with 11 bases between the two germline ends. Germline V gene lookup returns CDR1 GTSNPN and CDR2 SVGIG (reference sequence). The CDR3 sequence is 11 residues long. The CDR3 DNA is TGTGCCTGCAAGACCCAAGCTGAAGCTTTCTTT. It codes for CACKTQAEAFF.

This clone has a single count. The genes are TRBV29-1 and TRBJ1-1; D may be TRBD1 (5 bases). Germline V gene sequence: CDR1 SQVTM, CDR2 ANQGSEA. V shed 4 bases and J shed 4 bases, with 16 bases lying between them. The CDR3 contains 14 residues. The CDR3 DNA sequence: TGCAGCGTTGGATGGGGCCGCCCAACCACTGAAGCTTTCTTT. Its protein is CSVGWGRPTTEAFF.

The genes are TRBV29-1 and TRBJ2-7; 7 bases match TRBD1. V lost 4 bases and J lost 3; bases outside the gene matches: 15. The CDR3 totals 16 residues. CDR1 SQVTM and CDR2 ANQGSEA come from the germline V gene. CDR3 nucleotide sequence: TGCAGCGTTGTTGCCAGGGGGTCCCTCAGAGGCTACGAGCAGTACTTC. This translates into CSVVARGSLRGYEQYF.

The J gene is TRBJ1-2, the V gene TRBV6-6; D not resolved. Germline assignment: CDR1 MNHNY and CDR2 SVGAGI (reference sequence). Trimming took off 0 bases at V and 6 bases at J, with 5 bases between the two ends. The CDR3 consists of 12 residues. The CDR3 loop is CASSYSRDGYTF. CDR3 bases: TGTGCCAGCAGTTACTCGCGGGATGGCTACACCTTC.

This clone was seen a single time. For the CDR3, the DNA is TGTGCCTGGAGTGGCGATGGTCCACCCCAGGGGGAAAAACTGTTTTTT. Protein: CAWSGDGPPQGEKLFF. The rearrangement joins TRBV30 to TRBJ1-4, with D tentatively TRBD1 (6 bases). CDR1 is GTSNPN, CDR2 SVGIG, per germline (reference sequence). V was cut by 1 base and J by 8 bases, with 20 bases left in between. This CDR3 contains 16 residues.

V is TRBV10-2 and J is TRBJ2-3; 12 bases agree with TRBD2. Germline-derived CDR1 and CDR2 are WSHSY and SAAADI. V dropped 7 bases and J dropped 7; count of bases not matched to a gene: 9. The CDR3 spans 15 residues. The CDR3 here is CASTHLAGGPNTQYF. Written as DNA, the CDR3 is TGCGCCAGCACACATCTAGCGGGGGGGCCGAATACGCAGTATTTT.

The chain combines TRBV25-1 with TRBJ1-1; 10 nucleotides match TRBD1. CDR1 MGHDK and CDR2 SYGVNS come from the germline V gene. J was trimmed by 4 bases and V by 2 bases; bases with no gene match: 1. The CDR3 has 14 amino acids. DNA of the CDR3: TGTGCCAGCAGTGAAAGGGACAGGGGCACTGAAGCTTTCTTT. Translation: CASSERDRGTEAFF.

In DNA, the CDR3 is TGTGCCACCAGCCCTGGCGGGGTTCCCACTGAAGCTTTCTTT. This gives the protein CATSPGGVPTEAFF. The V call is TRBV15, the J call TRBJ1-1, with no clear D. The CDR3 runs 14 residues. Germline V gene data show CDR1 as LNHNV and CDR2 as YYDKDF (reference sequence). V gave up 5 bases and J gave up 4 bases, with 14 bases separating them.